Given below is one T cell receptor (beta chain) in context. The antigen is undetermined. The data stem from a study of shared clonotypes between healthy human individuals. The CDR3 length is 15 residues. Germline CDR1 reads MDHEN; CDR2 reads SYDVKM. The V segment lost 5 bases and the J segment 6 bases; nucleotides outside the gene matches: 6. Overall study findings and caveats: The sampled material consisted only of blood, and tissue repertoires are likely to differ.

Profiling relied on immunoSEQ multiplex PCR, and the TCRdb table lists in-frame clones only, not all of them. Of 2 million to 2.5 million clones listed, approximately 96% are singletons. This receptor was obtained from a young man in good health. The J gene is TRBJ1-4, the V gene TRBV28; 10 bases line up with TRBD1. The material sequenced was naive CD4+ T cells sorted from blood. The sample's subset: CD45RA+ positively selected. CDR3 amino acids: CASSQGTGAYEKLFF. Written as DNA, the CDR3 is TGTGCCAGCAGTCAAGGGACAGGGGCTTATGAAAAACTGTTTTTT.